This TCR beta chain appears in the sequencing data of a study of human T cells and chemical hapten exposure. During construction of the library, unique molecular identifiers were attached to individual cDNA molecules for quantitative, reproducible TCR counting. TCRdb reanalysed the RACE reads using MiXCR and keeps one entry per CDR3 protein. The table includes around 330,000 distinct CDR3 sequences, around 5.5% detected once. As to time point: pre-sensitization, week 0. Treatment denoted: therapeutic diphenylcyclopropenone sensitization with weekly scalp DPC. CDR1 is SGHTA, CDR2 FQGNSA, per germline. Trimming removed 3 bases at V and 6 bases at J, with 14 bases between. The CDR3 covers 14 residues.

This sequence originates from a woman under 30 with alopecia areata. Some clones in this sample may be carry-over from other donors' samples. The chain carries TRBV7-2 and TRBJ1-1, with D possibly TRBD1 on 5 matching bases. Sequencing was performed on whole blood, taken in connection with sensitization to the hapten diphenylcyclopropenone (DPC). The CDR3 nucleotides read TGTGCCAGCAGCTTCCGCACGGCGGGGCCTGAAGCTTTCTTT. Its protein product is CASSFRTAGPEAFF.